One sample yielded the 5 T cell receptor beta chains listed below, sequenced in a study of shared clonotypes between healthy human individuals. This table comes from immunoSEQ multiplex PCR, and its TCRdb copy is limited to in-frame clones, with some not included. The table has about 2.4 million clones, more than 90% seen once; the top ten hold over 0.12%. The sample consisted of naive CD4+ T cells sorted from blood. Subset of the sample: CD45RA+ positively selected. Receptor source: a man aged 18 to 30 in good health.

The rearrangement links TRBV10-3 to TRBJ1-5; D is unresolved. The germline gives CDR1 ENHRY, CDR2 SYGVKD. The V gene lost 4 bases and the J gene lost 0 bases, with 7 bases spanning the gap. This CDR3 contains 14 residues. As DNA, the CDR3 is TGTGCCATCAGTGGGGGTTCTAGCAATCAGCCCCAGCATTTT. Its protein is CAISGGSSNQPQHF.

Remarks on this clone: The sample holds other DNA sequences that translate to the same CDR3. CDR3 DNA: TGTGCCAGTCAAACCGGGACACAGTCTGCACCCCTCCACTTT. Translated: CASQTGTQSAPLHF. The chain is built from TRBV19 and TRBJ1-6, with D perhaps TRBD1 (6 bases). Trimming left V 8 bases short and J 11 bases short, with 19 bases between. The CDR3 runs to 14 residues. Germline CDR1 LNHDA, CDR2 SQIVND (reference sequence).

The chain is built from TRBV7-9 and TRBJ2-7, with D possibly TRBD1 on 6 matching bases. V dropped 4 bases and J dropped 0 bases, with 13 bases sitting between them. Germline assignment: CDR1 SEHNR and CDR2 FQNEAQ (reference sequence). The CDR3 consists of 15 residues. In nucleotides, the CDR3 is TGTGCCAGCAGCTATCGCTCAGGGGTCTCCTACGAGCAGTACTTC. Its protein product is CASSYRSGVSYEQYF.

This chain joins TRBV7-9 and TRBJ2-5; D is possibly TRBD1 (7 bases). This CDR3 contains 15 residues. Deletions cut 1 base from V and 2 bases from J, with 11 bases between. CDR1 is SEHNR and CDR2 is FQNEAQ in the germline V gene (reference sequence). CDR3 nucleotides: TGTGCCAGCAGCTTAGGCGGGACAGATCAAGAGACCCAGTACTTC. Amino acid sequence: CASSLGGTDQETQYF.

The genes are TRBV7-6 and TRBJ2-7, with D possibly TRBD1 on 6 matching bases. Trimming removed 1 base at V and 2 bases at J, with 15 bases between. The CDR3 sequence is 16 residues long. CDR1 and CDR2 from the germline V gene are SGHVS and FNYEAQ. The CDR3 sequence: CASSLGQGWITYEQYF. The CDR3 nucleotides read TGTGCCAGCAGCTTAGGCCAGGGGTGGATCACCTACGAGCAGTACTTC. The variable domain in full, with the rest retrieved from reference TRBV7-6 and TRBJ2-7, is GAGVSQSPRYKVTKRGQDVALRCDPISGHVSLYWYRQALGQGPEFLTYFNYEAQQDKSGLPNDRFSAERPEGSISTLTIQRTEQRDSAMYRCASSLGQGWITYEQYFGPGTRLTVT.